This TCR beta chain was identified during a study of blood T cell repertoires in COVID-19. The germline gives CDR1 LGHNA, CDR2 YNFKEQ. V dropped 4 bases and J dropped 3 bases, with 13 bases sitting between them. This CDR3 contains 14 residues. Data came from immunoSEQ multiplex PCR; TCRdb stores just in-frame clones and leaves some out. The sample contains about 32,000 clones, 87% of which appear only once. The source material was peripheral blood. The receptor comes from a man aged 55 to 70 with active COVID-19. V gene TRBV4-2 combines with J gene TRBJ2-7, with D possibly TRBD2 on 6 matching bases. CDR3: CASSPDSGGYEQYF. CDR3 sequence (DNA): TGTGCCAGCAGCCCTGATTCCGGGGGCTACGAGCAGTACTTC.